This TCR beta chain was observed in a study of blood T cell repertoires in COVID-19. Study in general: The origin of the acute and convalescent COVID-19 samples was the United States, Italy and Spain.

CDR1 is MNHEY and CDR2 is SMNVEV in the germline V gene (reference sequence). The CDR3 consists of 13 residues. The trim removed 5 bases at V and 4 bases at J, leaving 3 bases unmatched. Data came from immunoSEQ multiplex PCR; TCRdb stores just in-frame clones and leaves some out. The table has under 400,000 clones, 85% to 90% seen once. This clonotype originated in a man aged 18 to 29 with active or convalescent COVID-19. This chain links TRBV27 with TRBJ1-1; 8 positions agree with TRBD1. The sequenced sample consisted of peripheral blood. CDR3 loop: CASSATGVTEAFF. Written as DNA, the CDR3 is TGTGCCAGCAGTGCGACAGGGGTCACTGAAGCTTTCTTT.